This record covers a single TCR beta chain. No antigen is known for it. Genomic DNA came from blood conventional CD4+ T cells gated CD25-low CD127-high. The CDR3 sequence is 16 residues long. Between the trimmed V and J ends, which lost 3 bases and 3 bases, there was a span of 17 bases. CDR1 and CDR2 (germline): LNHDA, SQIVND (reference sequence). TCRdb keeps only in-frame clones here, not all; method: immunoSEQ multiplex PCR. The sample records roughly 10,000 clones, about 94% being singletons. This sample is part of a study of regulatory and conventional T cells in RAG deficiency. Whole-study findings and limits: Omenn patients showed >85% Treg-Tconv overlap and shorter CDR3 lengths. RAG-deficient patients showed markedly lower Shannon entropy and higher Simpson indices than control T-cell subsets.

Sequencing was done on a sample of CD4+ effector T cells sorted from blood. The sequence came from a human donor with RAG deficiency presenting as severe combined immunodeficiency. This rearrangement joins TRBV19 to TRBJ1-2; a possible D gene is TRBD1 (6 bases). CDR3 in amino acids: CASSISGARPDYGYTF. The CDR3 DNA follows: TGTGCCAGTAGTATTTCGGGGGCCCGTCCGGACTATGGCTACACCTTC.